This T cell receptor (beta chain) was sequenced in a study of graft-versus-host responses after intestinal transplantation. About the study: In this cohort, recipients had multivisceral, liver-intestinal, or isolated intestinal transplants. Anti-thymocyte globulin was used for induction in all recipients, who then took tacrolimus and steroids for about 3 years. Study-level points and caveats: Allografts of one patient group, those with graft-donor T cell macrochimerism, had high graft-versus-host to host-versus-graft clonal ratios.

Remarks on this clone: The antigen remains unidentified.

Sequencing was performed with immunoSEQ multiplex PCR; in TCRdb, only in-frame clones are kept and a portion is missing. The data hold just under 65,000 clones, with roughly 89% observed a single time. Lymphocytes from graft epithelium and lamina propria were isolated. V gave up 10 bases and J gave up 4 bases; unmatched junction bases: 7. Germline V gene sequence: CDR1 LNHDA, CDR2 SQIVND (reference sequence). The CDR3 covers 13 residues. The gene calls are TRBV19 and TRBJ1-5; 7 bases map to TRBD1. Here the sequenced sample was ileum tissue, taken 350 to 400 days after transplant. This TCR derives from a human patient who received an intestinal transplant, so some T cells may come from the graft donor. CDR3 protein: CANQTGSNQPQHF. As DNA, the CDR3 is TGTGCCAACCAGACAGGGTCGAATCAGCCCCAGCATTTT.